The rows below give T cell receptor beta chains drawn from one sample of a study of cytomegalovirus exposure and HLA in healthy donors. Clones were read by immunoSEQ multiplex PCR, and TCRdb kept only the in-frame ones, dropping some. The sample contains around 190,000 clones, approximately 80% of which appear only once. Sequenced material: PBMCs. These receptor sequences come from a woman between 45 and 60 years old in good health and CMV-seronegative. Each CDR3 is given with its conserved first and last residue. A D gene is named only where the DNA matches it firmly.

v_call: TRBV5-4; j_call: TRBJ2-7; d_call: TRBD1; cdr3_aa: CAVTGGPLYEQYF
v_call: TRBV18; j_call: TRBJ2-2; d_call: NA; cdr3_aa: CASSPYTPRGVFMAGELFF
v_call: TRBV7-9; j_call: TRBJ1-1; d_call: NA; cdr3_aa: CASIFRVGTEAFF
v_call: TRBV29-1; j_call: TRBJ1-1; d_call: TRBD1; cdr3_aa: CSGSRQGYTEAFF
v_call: TRBV14; j_call: TRBJ2-7; d_call: NA; cdr3_aa: CASSQDRSYEQYF
v_call: TRBV28; j_call: TRBJ2-2; d_call: NA; cdr3_aa: CASTRWGTWGELFF
v_call: TRBV2; j_call: TRBJ1-4; d_call: NA; cdr3_aa: CASSEGQGVATNEKLFF
v_call: TRBV7-2; j_call: TRBJ2-1; d_call: NA; cdr3_aa: CASSPPMGAGNEQFF
v_call: TRBV7-9; j_call: TRBJ2-3; d_call: NA; cdr3_aa: CASSLRGITTDTQYF
v_call: TRBV6-5; j_call: TRBJ1-1; d_call: TRBD1; cdr3_aa: CASNRDRSNTEAFF
v_call: TRBV5-4; j_call: TRBJ1-4; d_call: NA; cdr3_aa: CASSLGQGGEKLFF
v_call: TRBV5-4; j_call: TRBJ2-3; d_call: NA; cdr3_aa: CASSQDYSTDTQYF
v_call: TRBV9; j_call: TRBJ2-1; d_call: NA; cdr3_aa: CASSPGTFNNEQFF
v_call: TRBV9; j_call: TRBJ1-6; d_call: NA; cdr3_aa: CASSANPGTTDPESPLHF
v_call: TRBV10-2; j_call: TRBJ2-7; d_call: NA; cdr3_aa: CASRPFERMSSYEQYF
v_call: TRBV6-6; j_call: TRBJ2-7; d_call: TRBD2; cdr3_aa: CASSPQGGGRYEQYF